Included here is one T cell receptor beta chain sequence, with context. The CDR3 sequence is 15 residues long. Trimming removed 4 bases at V and 5 bases at J, with 18 bases between. CDR1 and CDR2 (germline): KGHSH, LQKENI. The sample comes from a study of blood T cell repertoires in COVID-19. Study-level background: Italy, Spain and the United States were the sources of the convalescent and acute COVID-19 samples. In each case, the material was cDNA or gDNA derived from T cells, B-cell-depleted T cells, or PBMCs.

Original methodology: Reference gene primer amplification gave estimated nucleated cell counts. The assay was immunoSEQ multiplex PCR, and TCRdb's table has in-frame clones only and misses some. Clone size and the V and J calls come from that table; the DNA yielded D and trimming. The sample shows about 100,000 clones, about 84% of them seen only once. The chain has TRBV18 and TRBJ2-7; tentative D call: TRBD1 (6 bases). The sequence derives from a man aged 55 to 70 with acute or convalescent COVID-19. Sequenced material: peripheral blood. The CDR3 sequence: CASSRSSTTGNEQYF. CDR3 DNA: TGTGCCAGCTCACGCTCTTCTACTACAGGGAACGAGCAGTACTTC.